Following are 30 T cell receptor delta chains from one sample sequenced in a study of gamma-delta chains in newborns, infants, children. TCRdb re-called the reads via CATT. The data show roughly 3,100 delta-chain clones, 51% seen once. Sequenced sample: blood. The source is a child who received the measles vaccine.

Relative to its sample, this clone is medium-sized (0.01 to 0.1%). The chain recombines TRDV2 with TRDJ1; 10 bases are a match to TRDD3. The CDR3 consists of 19 residues. V dropped 0 bases and J dropped 1; count of bases not matched to a gene: 13. Germline V gives CDR1 GEAIGNYY, CDR2 EKD. The CDR3 protein is CACDTGRNWGMPGTDKLIF. CDR3 in DNA: TGTGCCTGTGACACCGGTAGGAACTGGGGGATGCCTGGCACCGATAAACTCATCTTT.

This clone is deemed medium-sized. The chain has TRDV1 and TRDJ2; 9 bases map to TRDD3. CDR1 and CDR2 (germline): TSWWSYY, QGS. The J segment lost 5 bases and the V segment lost 5 bases, leaving 18 bases of the junction unmatched. The CDR3 consists of 19 residues. This CDR3 reads CALGTRPRLLGDITAQLFF. The DNA of the CDR3 is TGTGCTCTTGGGACGCGCCCCCGGTTACTGGGGGACATAACAGCACAACTCTTCTTT.

For this clone: This is likely an artifact of a read error, given a far larger clone one base away. The V gene is TRDV2, the J gene TRDJ2; TRDD3 agrees at 7 bases. The CDR3 is 14 amino acids. Germline lookup yields CDR1 GEAIGNYY and CDR2 EKD. With 3 bases clipped from V and 5 bases from J, the junction kept 5 bases outside the gene matches. This chain's CDR3 is CACDLRGDTAQLFF. In nucleotides, the CDR3 is TGTGCCTGTGACCTCCGGGGGGATACAGCACAACTCTTCTTT.

By share, this clone ranks as medium-sized. The V gene is TRDV1, the J gene TRDJ1, with 10 positions matching TRDD3. Germline trimming cut 3 bases from V and 0 bases from J; bases unmatched to any gene: 19. The CDR3 covers 21 residues. Germline V lookup: CDR1 TSWWSYY, CDR2 QGS. As DNA, the CDR3 is TGTGCTCTTGGGGAGTTCCTTCCTAGACTACTGGGGGATGATGACACCGATAAACTCATCTTT. It is translated as CALGEFLPRLLGDDDTDKLIF.

Details on this clone: A far larger clone lies a single base away; this is likely a read error. The chain couples TRDV3 to TRDJ3; D gene uncertain. The V end lost 2 bases, the J end lost 3 bases, and 20 bases lay between the germline ends. The germline gives CDR1 TVYSNPD, CDR2 GDNSRS (reference sequence). This CDR3 region has 18 residues. CDR3 nucleotide sequence: TGTGCCTTTTCTAGCCTGTGGGAGGAAAGCTGGGACACCCGACAGATGTTTTTC. It encodes CAFSSLWEESWDTRQMFF.

With respect to this clone: Given a much more abundant clone one base away, this may be a read error. This chain connects TRDV2 to TRDJ2; 10 bases align to TRDD3. V was pared by 1 base and J by 3 bases, with 4 bases of the junction left unmatched. This CDR3 contains 16 residues. Per the germline V gene, CDR1 is GEAIGNYY and CDR2 is EKD. The DNA of the CDR3 is TGTGCCTGTGACACAATGGGGGATACTGTGACAGCACAACTCTTCTTT. It encodes CACDTMGDTVTAQLFF.

As concerns this clone: A clone one base away is much larger, so this may be a read error. The sample contains more than one DNA sequence encoding this CDR3. The chain recombines TRDV2 with TRDJ1, with D possibly matching TRDD3 (6 bases). Per the germline V gene, CDR1 is GEAIGNYY and CDR2 is EKD. This CDR3 contains 18 residues. The germline V and J ends were trimmed by 3 bases and 0 bases, with 22 bases remaining between them. CDR3 nucleotides: TGTGCCTGTGACTCAGTACTGGGTGTTTGCTGGTACACCGATAAACTCATCTTT. This translates into CACDSVLGVCWYTDKLIF.

This clone is labeled as medium-sized. The rearrangement joins TRDV1 to TRDJ1; the match to TRDD3 covers 9 bases. V lost 1 base and J lost 0; bases outside the gene matches: 12. The CDR3 runs 19 residues. Germline V lookup: CDR1 TSWWSYY, CDR2 QGS. DNA of the CDR3: TGTGCTCTTGGGGAACCGTACGTACTGGGGGACCCGTACACCGATAAACTCATCTTT. It yields the protein CALGEPYVLGDPYTDKLIF.

The rearrangement joins TRDV1 to TRDJ1; 11 nucleotides agree with TRDD3. In germline, CDR1 is TSWWSYY, CDR2 QGS. V dropped 1 base and J dropped 7; count of bases not matched to a gene: 26. There are 22 residues in the CDR3. CDR3 protein: CALGEREGAFTGGYVCMSKLIF. DNA for the CDR3: TGTGCTCTTGGGGAACGCGAAGGGGCCTTTACTGGGGGATATGTCTGCATGAGTAAACTCATCTTT.

V gene TRDV1 combines with J gene TRDJ2; perhaps TRDD3 as D (6 bases). This CDR3 is built from 18 residues. CDR1 TSWWSYY and CDR2 QGS come from the germline V gene. The V end lost 5 bases, the J end lost 0 bases, and 19 bases lay between the germline ends. This chain's CDR3 is CALGNSRIQASLTAQLFF. The CDR3 bases are TGTGCTCTTGGGAATTCTCGGATACAGGCCTCTTTGACAGCACAACTCTTCTTT.

Note on this clone: A much larger clone is a single base away; this may be a read error. The V and J genes are TRDV3 and TRDJ3; D possibly corresponds to TRDD2 (9 bases). Germline V gives CDR1 TVYSNPD, CDR2 GDNSRS (reference sequence). The CDR3 runs to 23 residues. The CDR3 bases are TGTGCCTTGCCCGAAAACCTTCCTACCCTCTTTGGGGGATTCGCCTGGGACACCCGACGGATGTTTTTC. Translated: CALPENLPTLFGGFAWDTRRMFF.

This clone ranks as large. The sample contains more than one DNA sequence encoding this CDR3. The chain employs TRDV1 and TRDJ1; 7 bases match TRDD3. Trimming at V came to 8 bases and at J to 2 bases, leaving 8 bases not matched to a gene. The CDR3 totals 14 residues. The germline gives CDR1 TSWWSYY, CDR2 QGS. In DNA, the CDR3 is TGTGCTCTTAGGGGGGATCTAACTACCGATAAACTCATCTTT. Protein: CALRGDLTTDKLIF.

By proportion, this clone is medium-sized. The chain employs TRDV1 and TRDJ2; D is perhaps TRDD3 (7 bases). V was clipped by 0 bases and J by 3 bases, with 23 bases between them. CDR3 length: 20 amino acids. Germline V lookup: CDR1 TSWWSYY, CDR2 QGS. CDR3 bases: TGTGCTCTTGGGGAACTTCCTACGTCCCAACTGGGGAATCTGACAGCACAACTCTTCTTT. Amino acid sequence: CALGELPTSQLGNLTAQLFF.

This clone ranks as medium-sized. In the same sample, other DNA sequences code for this CDR3. The CDR3 sequence: CACDTWGNTDKLIF. In DNA form, the CDR3 reads TGTGCCTGTGACACATGGGGGAACACCGATAAACTCATCTTT. V usage is TRDV2 and J usage is TRDJ1; TRDD3 matches at 7 bases. With 1 base clipped from V and 0 bases from J, the junction kept 1 base outside the gene matches. Germline CDR1 and CDR2: GEAIGNYY and EKD. CDR3 length: 14 amino acids.

In regard to this clone: This may be a read error: a much more frequent sequence differs by one nucleotide. The rearrangement links TRDV1 to TRDJ1; D not certain. Germline loops: CDR1 TSWWSYY, CDR2 QGS. Trimming pared 0 bases from V and 0 bases from J, leaving 17 bases between. This CDR3 has 18 amino acids. CDR3 nucleotides: TGTGCTCTTGGGGAACTAAGGCTGTCCGGTAAGTACACCGATAAACTCATCTTT. Protein sequence: CALGELRLSGKYTDKLIF.

In this sample, this clone is large. This sample also contains other DNA sequences that code for the same CDR3. The genes are TRDV3 and TRDJ1, with 10 bases that match TRDD3. Germline CDR1 reads TVYSNPD; CDR2 reads GDNSRS (reference sequence). The CDR3 runs to 15 residues. After removal of 3 bases from V and 3 bases from J, the junction contained 10 bases not matched to a gene. In nucleotides, the CDR3 is TGTGCCTTCACTGGGGGATTTGTCTACCCCGATAAACTCATCTTT. Protein product: CAFTGGFVYPDKLIF.

Only a few counts were recorded for this clone. This may come from a read error, since a much larger clone is one base off. The chain links TRDV2 to TRDJ3; 9 nucleotides line up with TRDD3. The CDR3 length is 18 residues. Germline values: CDR1 GEAIGNYY, CDR2 EKD. The DNA for the CDR3 is TGTGCCTGTGACATACTGGGGGAGAGCTCCCGGGACACCCGACAGATGTTTTTC. This encodes CACDILGESSRDTRQMFF.

The chain joins TRDV2 to TRDJ2, with D tentatively TRDD3 (5 bases). The germline CDR1 and CDR2 sequences are GEAIGNYY and EKD. The length of the CDR3 is 18 residues. Between the trimmed V and J ends, which lost 0 bases and 1 base, there was a span of 17 bases. The CDR3 spells CACDTLGNPSFLTAQLFF. In DNA form, the CDR3 reads TGTGCCTGTGACACCTTGGGGAATCCGAGCTTTTTGACAGCACAACTCTTCTTT.

This clone is labeled as large (0.1 to 1%). The same CDR3 can be traced to other DNA sequences in this sample. This chain joins TRDV1 and TRDJ1; 12 nucleotides match TRDD3. Germline trimming cut 0 bases from V and 2 bases from J; bases unmatched to any gene: 40. CDR1 is TSWWSYY, CDR2 QGS, per germline. This CDR3 contains 29 residues. The CDR3 region is CALGELWPFLFNPGGYARGTARGTDKLIF. For the CDR3, the DNA is TGTGCTCTTGGGGAACTTTGGCCGTTCCTTTTCAACCCTGGGGGATACGCGCGGGGTACCGCGCGGGGTACCGATAAACTCATCTTT.

The chain combines TRDV3 with TRDJ1; TRDD2 agrees at 8 bases. The CDR3 is made up of 13 amino acids. The germline V gene has CDR1 TVYSNPD and CDR2 GDNSRS (reference sequence). The J segment lost 10 bases and the V segment lost 0 bases, leaving 10 bases of the junction unmatched. The CDR3 DNA reads TGTGCCTTTAGATTGGCCTTCCTAGTGGGACTCATCTTT. This codes for CAFRLAFLVGLIF.

This clone is labeled medium-sized. The chain joins TRDV1 to TRDJ1; 12 bases line up with TRDD3. With 4 bases clipped from V and 0 bases from J, the junction kept 18 bases outside the gene matches. The CDR3 runs 21 residues. Germline CDR1 and CDR2: TSWWSYY and QGS. In DNA, the CDR3 is TGTGCTCTTGGGGTATCCCGGTACTGGGGGATACAGGAGCGAAACACCGATAAACTCATCTTT. Protein sequence: CALGVSRYWGIQERNTDKLIF.

Comment on this clone: A read error may be the cause here, since a much bigger clone is one base away. This CDR3 is also generated by other DNA sequences in the sample. The chain is built from TRDV1 and TRDJ1; 9 bases are a match to TRDD3. V dropped 3 bases and J dropped 3; count of bases not matched to a gene: 29. The CDR3 runs to 23 residues. Germline lookup yields CDR1 TSWWSYY and CDR2 QGS. The DNA for the CDR3 is TGTGCTCTTGGGGATCATATCCCTACCCTTCCCCCATCTGGGGGATCCGAGGCCGATAAACTCATCTTT. It yields the protein CALGDHIPTLPPSGGSEADKLIF.

This clone rates as medium-sized. The V and J genes are TRDV1 and TRDJ2, with D perhaps matching TRDD2 (6 bases). CDR1 and CDR2 from the germline V gene are TSWWSYY and QGS. The CDR3 totals 20 residues. The V end lost 3 bases, the J end lost 0 bases, and 23 bases lay between the germline ends. The CDR3 nucleotides read TGTGCTCTTGGGGACCCTAGAAAGATCTTCCTCCCGGCTTTGACAGCACAACTCTTCTTT. Protein product: CALGDPRKIFLPALTAQLFF.

As concerns this clone: A much larger clone differs from this one at a single base, so this may be a read error. This sequence joins TRDV2 and TRDJ2; 12 positions match TRDD3. CDR1 is GEAIGNYY and CDR2 is EKD in the germline V gene. Trimming at V came to 3 bases and at J to 4 bases, leaving 11 bases not matched to a gene. CDR3 length equals 18 residues. The CDR3 protein is CACDGLEGLGDTTAQLFF. The DNA of the CDR3 is TGTGCCTGTGACGGTTTAGAAGGACTGGGGGATACGACAGCACAACTCTTCTTT.

With respect to this clone: This may stem from a read error, because a much larger clone lies one nucleotide away. This chain joins TRDV1 and TRDJ1, with TRDD3 matching 10 bases. The CDR3 is 24 amino acids. Germline V gene data show CDR1 as TSWWSYY and CDR2 as QGS. The V gene end was trimmed by 2 bases and the J gene end by 5 bases; junction bases not matched to a gene: 32. The CDR3 region has the DNA TGTGCTCTTGGGGAAGCCTTTGGCCACCCCAATTCCGAAATGTACTGGGGGATGCCGGATAAACTCATCTTT. Translating gives CALGEAFGHPNSEMYWGMPDKLIF.

Comment on this clone: With a much larger clone just one base away, this may be a read error. Other DNA sequences of this sample code for an identical CDR3. The chain combines TRDV2 with TRDJ2; 9 positions agree with TRDD3. CDR3 length: 16 residues. Germline-derived CDR1 and CDR2 are GEAIGNYY and EKD. Trimming cost V 2 bases and J 0 bases; bases outside gene matches: 3. CDR3 in DNA: TGTGCCTGTGACATACTGGGGGACACTTTGACAGCACAACTCTTCTTT. Its translation: CACDILGDTLTAQLFF.

This clone is medium-sized. J is TRDJ1 and V is TRDV1; 7 bases map to TRDD3. The junction had 16 bases not matched to a gene; V was cut back by 0 bases and J by 0 bases. CDR1 and CDR2 (germline): TSWWSYY, QGS. This CDR3 has 20 amino acids. CDR3 region: CALGELGFKLAGGYTDKLIF. CDR3 nucleotide sequence: TGTGCTCTTGGGGAACTCGGGTTTAAGTTGGCTGGGGGCTACACCGATAAACTCATCTTT.

This clone has only a few counts. The gene calls are TRDV1 and TRDJ1, with 10 bases lining up with TRDD3. V shed 6 bases, J shed 3 bases, and the junction held 28 bases outside the gene matches. Per the germline V gene, CDR1 is TSWWSYY and CDR2 is QGS. CDR3 length: 22 amino acids. The CDR3 coding sequence is TGTGCTCTTGGAGAGCTTCCTACGGGGACTCTACTGGGGGATGGGGAGGCCGATAAACTCATCTTT. Protein: CALGELPTGTLLGDGEADKLIF.

The chain uses TRDV1 and TRDJ1, with TRDD3 matching over 12 bases. The germline CDR1 and CDR2 sequences are TSWWSYY and QGS. V trimming: 1 base; J trimming: 3 bases; junction bases outside the gene matches: 39. The CDR3 contains 28 residues. This CDR3 reads CALGEPTILIPRGRVVLGDTYVADKLIF. The CDR3 coding sequence is TGTGCTCTTGGGGAACCGACCATTTTGATTCCGAGGGGACGAGTCGTACTGGGGGATACTTATGTGGCCGATAAACTCATCTTT.

A remark on this clone: A much larger clone lies a single base off, so this may be a read error. Distinct nucleotide sequences in the sample also encode this CDR3. The V and J genes are TRDV1 and TRDJ1, with D maybe TRDD3 (6 bases). CDR3 length: 14 amino acids. Germline V gene data show CDR1 as TSWWSYY and CDR2 as QGS. CDR3 nucleotide sequence: TGCGCTCTTGGGGGCGATACGAACACCGATAAACTCATCTTT. Its translation: CALGGDTNTDKLIF.